This T cell receptor (beta chain) was profiled in a study of blood T cell repertoires in COVID-19. The wider study: Some COVID-19 samples were acute and others convalescent; all came from the United States, Italy and Spain. Sources were T cells, B-cell-depleted T cells, or PBMCs; the material itself was cDNA or gDNA.

Turning to this clone: The sample carries other DNA sequences with the same CDR3.

Seattle's cohort entered during active infection and was followed longitudinally. The V and J ends lost 6 bases and 2 bases, in that order; junction bases with no gene match: 6. CDR1 and CDR2 (germline): KGHSH, LQKENI. The CDR3 has 14 amino acids. Methods used by the authors: Researchers report that nucleated cell counts were estimated from reference gene primer amplification. Method: immunoSEQ multiplex PCR; TCRdb's copy keeps in-frame clones and lacks some. V and J calls and clone size are those listed in that table; D and trimming were worked out from the DNA. The sample shows 80,000 or so clones, approximately 85% of them seen only once.

Sequencing was done on a sample of peripheral blood. The receptor's source is a man in his fifties or sixties with COVID-19, enrolled during active disease. This chain joins TRBV18 and TRBJ2-7; 8 nucleotides match TRBD1. The DNA for the CDR3 is TGTGCCAGCTCTCCTGGACAGGGAACCTACGAGCAGTACTTC. This gives the protein CASSPGQGTYEQYF.